The rows below give T cell receptor beta chains drawn from one sample of a study of blood T cell repertoires in COVID-19. TCRdb's table, derived via immunoSEQ multiplex PCR, lists solely in-frame clones and lacks some. In the table there are approximately 60,000 clones, around three quarters of which are singletons. The sequencing input was peripheral blood. Receptors originate from a human donor in a cohort sampled during active COVID-19. The CDR3 runs from the conserved cysteine through the conserved F or W. Fields, in order: clone size, D gene, J gene, V gene, CDR3 DNA, CDR3 protein. A D gene is named only where the DNA matches it firmly. Clone sizes are given selectively: once, few, many, or a class where the clone is expanded.

clone size: .; D gene: TRBD1; J gene: TRBJ2-1; V gene: TRBV5-1; CDR3 DNA: TGCGCCAGCAGCCCGGTCGGGGGACAGGGGAGGTATGAGCAGTTCTTC; CDR3 protein: CASSPVGGQGRYEQFF
clone size: once; D gene: .; J gene: TRBJ2-5; V gene: TRBV11-2; CDR3 DNA: TGTGCCAGCAGCTTGAAAAGGGGAGGGGGACTATACCAAGAGACCCAGTACTTC; CDR3 protein: CASSLKRGGGLYQETQYF
clone size: few; D gene: TRBD1; J gene: TRBJ1-5; V gene: TRBV7-2; CDR3 DNA: TGTGCCAGCAGCTTTGGGACAGGGGATAGGGCCCAGCATTTT; CDR3 protein: CASSFGTGDRAQHF
clone size: .; D gene: .; J gene: TRBJ1-2; V gene: TRBV6-6; CDR3 DNA: TGTGCCAGCAGTAGACAGAGCAACTATGGCTACACCTTC; CDR3 protein: CASSRQSNYGYTF
clone size: .; D gene: TRBD2; J gene: TRBJ2-3; V gene: TRBV2; CDR3 DNA: TGTGCCAGCAGGGTAGCGGGGGGGAGCACAGATACGCAGTATTTT; CDR3 protein: CASRVAGGSTDTQYF
clone size: .; D gene: .; J gene: TRBJ1-5; V gene: TRBV19; CDR3 DNA: TGTGCCTGCGTCGGAGGGGTAAATCAGCCCCAGCATTTT; CDR3 protein: CACVGGVNQPQHF
clone size: many; D gene: TRBD1; J gene: TRBJ2-2; V gene: TRBV28; CDR3 DNA: TGTGCCAGCAGCCGACAGGGGGGGACCGGGGAGCTGTTTTTT; CDR3 protein: CASSRQGGTGELFF
clone size: few; D gene: TRBD1; J gene: TRBJ1-2; V gene: TRBV6-5; CDR3 DNA: TGTGCCAGCAGTTACTCGTGGGGTCTAGGGGGCGATGGCTACACCTTC; CDR3 protein: CASSYSWGLGGDGYTF
clone size: once; D gene: .; J gene: TRBJ1-5; V gene: TRBV12-5; CDR3 DNA: TGTGCTAGTGGTTTGTTATCGTTCGGTCAGCCCCAGCATTTT; CDR3 protein: CASGLLSFGQPQHF
clone size: many; D gene: .; J gene: TRBJ1-2; V gene: TRBV4-1; CDR3 DNA: TGCGCCAGCAGCCAAGATAAGGGCAGGGGATTGGGGGGCTACACCTTC; CDR3 protein: CASSQDKGRGLGGYTF
clone size: .; D gene: .; J gene: TRBJ2-3; V gene: TRBV15; CDR3 DNA: TGTGCCACCAGCAGACCCGGGGTGGGTAGGGTCACAGATACGCAGTATTTT; CDR3 protein: CATSRPGVGRVTDTQYF
clone size: many; D gene: .; J gene: TRBJ1-6; V gene: TRBV6-6; CDR3 DNA: TGTGCCAGCAGTCAGGGAGCGGGGTCCAATATAATCTCACCCCTCCACTTT; CDR3 protein: CASSQGAGSNIISPLHF
clone size: .; D gene: TRBD1; J gene: TRBJ2-7; V gene: TRBV11-3; CDR3 DNA: TGTGCCAGCAGCTCGACAGGGTTCGGCCACGAGCAGTACTTC; CDR3 protein: CASSSTGFGHEQYF
clone size: .; D gene: TRBD1; J gene: TRBJ1-3; V gene: TRBV18; CDR3 DNA: TGTGCCAGCTCATCGGACAGGGCCTCTGGAAACACCATATATTTT; CDR3 protein: CASSSDRASGNTIYF
clone size: .; D gene: .; J gene: TRBJ1-5; V gene: TRBV4-3; CDR3 DNA: TGCGCCAGCAGCCAAGATTGGCAGGCCCGCCAGCCCCAGCATTTT; CDR3 protein: CASSQDWQARQPQHF
clone size: .; D gene: TRBD2; J gene: TRBJ2-2; V gene: TRBV2; CDR3 DNA: TGTGCCAGCAGGAGGGCTAGCGGGGGCCGTGGGACCGGGGAGCTGTTTTTT; CDR3 protein: CASRRASGGRGTGELFF
clone size: .; D gene: TRBD1; J gene: TRBJ1-6; V gene: TRBV6-1; CDR3 DNA: TGTGCCAGCAGAGAACAGGGGAGCCCTTATAATTCACCCCTCCACTTT; CDR3 protein: CASREQGSPYNSPLHF
clone size: .; D gene: .; J gene: TRBJ1-5; V gene: TRBV7-2; CDR3 DNA: TGTGCCAGCAGCTTCACCCCAGATCAGCCCCAGCATTTT; CDR3 protein: CASSFTPDQPQHF
clone size: .; D gene: TRBD1; J gene: TRBJ2-5; V gene: TRBV11-2; CDR3 DNA: TGTGCCAGCAGCCTGTCAGGGGGCAGAGAGACCCAGTACTTC; CDR3 protein: CASSLSGGRETQYF
clone size: .; D gene: TRBD2; J gene: TRBJ2-7; V gene: TRBV18; CDR3 DNA: TGTGCCAGCTCACCCCAAAGCGGGGGGGCCTACGAGCAGTACTTC; CDR3 protein: CASSPQSGGAYEQYF
clone size: .; D gene: .; J gene: TRBJ2-2; V gene: TRBV5-1; CDR3 DNA: TGCGCCAGCAGCTTACAGGGTGGCGGGGAGCTGTTTTTT; CDR3 protein: CASSLQGGGELFF
clone size: .; D gene: TRBD1; J gene: TRBJ2-2; V gene: TRBV29-1; CDR3 DNA: TGCAGCGTTGGACAGGGGGCGACCGGGGAGCTGTTTTTT; CDR3 protein: CSVGQGATGELFF
clone size: .; D gene: .; J gene: TRBJ2-7; V gene: TRBV4-1; CDR3 DNA: TGCGCCAGCAGCCAAGTTTTCAGTCGAAATTTTGACGAGCAGTACTTC; CDR3 protein: CASSQVFSRNFDEQYF
clone size: .; D gene: .; J gene: TRBJ2-1; V gene: TRBV5-4; CDR3 DNA: TGTGCCAGCAGCTTGGATCGCAATGAGCAGTTCTTC; CDR3 protein: CASSLDRNEQFF
clone size: .; D gene: .; J gene: TRBJ2-6; V gene: TRBV7-8; CDR3 DNA: TGTGCCAGCAGCCCGGGAGCTGGGGCCAACGTCCTGACTTTC; CDR3 protein: CASSPGAGANVLTF
clone size: .; D gene: .; J gene: TRBJ2-1; V gene: TRBV9; CDR3 DNA: TGTGCCAGCAGCGTAGTTGAGGGTGAGCAGTTCTTC; CDR3 protein: CASSVVEGEQFF
clone size: .; D gene: .; J gene: TRBJ2-5; V gene: TRBV3-1/TRBV3-2; CDR3 DNA: TGTGCCAGCTGTCCTACCCGGGGGTTCCAAGAGACCCAGTACTTC; CDR3 protein: CASCPTRGFQETQYF
clone size: .; D gene: TRBD2; J gene: TRBJ2-7; V gene: TRBV9; CDR3 DNA: TGTGCCAGCAGCCCAACAACTGTAGCGGGACAAACCTACGAGCAGTACTTC; CDR3 protein: CASSPTTVAGQTYEQYF
clone size: few; D gene: .; J gene: TRBJ1-5; V gene: TRBV28; CDR3 DNA: TGTGCCAGCAGTTTCCAGGGTCAGGGCAATCAGCCCCAGCATTTT; CDR3 protein: CASSFQGQGNQPQHF
clone size: many; D gene: TRBD1; J gene: TRBJ2-3; V gene: TRBV5-1; CDR3 DNA: TGCGCCAGCAGCTACCAACAGGGGGCAATCTCAGATACGCAGTATTTT; CDR3 protein: CASSYQQGAISDTQYF
clone size: .; D gene: TRBD1; J gene: TRBJ2-7; V gene: TRBV7-8; CDR3 DNA: TGTGCCAGCAGCTTAGGGGTCCCGGGACAGGGGAACTACGAGCAGTACTTC; CDR3 protein: CASSLGVPGQGNYEQYF
clone size: few; D gene: .; J gene: TRBJ1-2; V gene: TRBV3-1/TRBV3-2; CDR3 DNA: TGTGCCAGCAGCCAAGGGGCGCAGGGGAATGATGGCTACACCTTC; CDR3 protein: CASSQGAQGNDGYTF
clone size: .; D gene: .; J gene: TRBJ2-2; V gene: TRBV5-1; CDR3 DNA: TGCGCCAGCAGCCTCCGGGACACCGCGAACACCGGGGAGCTGTTTTTT; CDR3 protein: CASSLRDTANTGELFF
clone size: .; D gene: .; J gene: TRBJ1-4; V gene: TRBV3-1/TRBV3-2; CDR3 DNA: TGTGCCAGCAGCCGCGGACAGATCGGCGGGGAAAAACTGTTTTTT; CDR3 protein: CASSRGQIGGEKLFF
clone size: .; D gene: .; J gene: TRBJ1-6; V gene: TRBV7-2; CDR3 DNA: TGTGCCAGCAGCTCAACCCGACGGACAAAGAATTCACCCCTCCACTTT; CDR3 protein: CASSSTRRTKNSPLHF
clone size: .; D gene: TRBD1; J gene: TRBJ1-1; V gene: TRBV28; CDR3 DNA: TGTGCCAGCAGTTCCCATACGGGACAGCCGAACACTGAAGCTTTCTTT; CDR3 protein: CASSSHTGQPNTEAFF
clone size: .; D gene: .; J gene: TRBJ1-4; V gene: TRBV11-2; CDR3 DNA: TGTGCCAGCAGCTTAGACAGGGTACCCGAAAAACTGTTTTTT; CDR3 protein: CASSLDRVPEKLFF
clone size: few; D gene: TRBD1; J gene: TRBJ1-1; V gene: TRBV29-1; CDR3 DNA: TGCAGCGGGGGGACAGGGTTCACTGAAGCTTTCTTT; CDR3 protein: CSGGTGFTEAFF
clone size: .; D gene: .; J gene: TRBJ2-3; V gene: TRBV5-1; CDR3 DNA: TGCGCCAGCAGCTTGGCAGGAGGGTTTGGGGATACGCAGTATTTT; CDR3 protein: CASSLAGGFGDTQYF
clone size: .; D gene: .; J gene: TRBJ1-1; V gene: TRBV2; CDR3 DNA: TGTGCCAGCAGCCCCGGGACATATGATAGTCTCGTAATGAACACTGAAGCTTTCTTT; CDR3 protein: CASSPGTYDSLVMNTEAFF
clone size: .; D gene: .; J gene: TRBJ1-1; V gene: TRBV20-1; CDR3 DNA: TGCAGTGCTCCGGAGGGCACTGAAGCTTTCTTT; CDR3 protein: CSAPEGTEAFF
clone size: .; D gene: .; J gene: TRBJ2-7; V gene: TRBV6-5; CDR3 DNA: TGTGCCACCACGACTAGGCGGTTTTACGAGCAGTACTTC; CDR3 protein: CATTTRRFYEQYF
clone size: few; D gene: .; J gene: TRBJ2-2; V gene: TRBV4-3; CDR3 DNA: TGCGCCAGCAGCCAAGATCTGTTCTCGGCAGGGGACACCGGGGAGCTGTTTTTT; CDR3 protein: CASSQDLFSAGDTGELFF
clone size: .; D gene: TRBD1; J gene: TRBJ1-4; V gene: TRBV9; CDR3 DNA: TGTGCCAGCAGCGTGGAGACAGGGGGTGAAAAACTGTTTTTT; CDR3 protein: CASSVETGGEKLFF
clone size: .; D gene: .; J gene: TRBJ2-5; V gene: TRBV6-5; CDR3 DNA: TGTGCCAGCCAGACAAGTGCCCAGGAGACCCAGTACTTC; CDR3 protein: CASQTSAQETQYF
clone size: .; D gene: TRBD2; J gene: TRBJ2-1; V gene: TRBV27; CDR3 DNA: TGTGCCAGCAGTTTCGCGGGGGGGCCATCCTACAATGAGCAGTTCTTC; CDR3 protein: CASSFAGGPSYNEQFF